This is a list of T cell receptor beta chains from one sample in a study of human T cells and chemical hapten exposure. TCRdb itself ran the 5' RACE reads through MiXCR, one entry per CDR3 protein. In the table there are around 100,000 distinct CDR3 sequences, approximately 20% of which are singletons. The receptors derive from a human donor in good health. CDR3s include the opening cysteine and the closing phenylalanine or tryptophan. A D gene is named only where the DNA matches it firmly. Not every row has a clone size; where given, it reads once, few, many or a size class.

CDR3 DNA	CDR3 protein	J gene	D gene	V gene	clone size
TGTGCCAGCTCACCGAAGGGCGAGACCCAGTACTTC	CASSPKGETQYF	TRBJ2-5	-	TRBV18	few
TGTGCCAGCAGCTTACCGTTATGGAACACTGAAGCTTTCTTT	CASSLPLWNTEAFF	TRBJ1-1	-	TRBV7-9	-
TGTGCCAGCAGTTACTCAGGGGCCCCGAACACTGAAGCTTTCTTT	CASSYSGAPNTEAFF	TRBJ1-1	-	TRBV6-5	few
TGTGCCAGTAGTATGAGACGGGATCAGCCCCAGCATTTT	CASSMRRDQPQHF	TRBJ1-5	-	TRBV19	few
TGTGCCAGCAGCTTGGTCAGGGTAGGAACTGAAGCTTTCTTT	CASSLVRVGTEAFF	TRBJ1-1	-	TRBV5-5	few
TGTGCCAGCAGTTTCCCCCCCATGAACACTGAAGCTTTCTTT	CASSFPPMNTEAFF	TRBJ1-1	-	TRBV12-3/TRBV12-4	-
TGTGCCAGCAGTTTGTTGGGGGACACTGAAGCTTTCTTT	CASSLLGDTEAFF	TRBJ1-1	-	TRBV28	few
TGTGCCAGCAGTGATTTTACTAGCGGCAAAAACATTCAGTACTTC	CASSDFTSGKNIQYF	TRBJ2-4	TRBD2	TRBV6-1	few
TGTGCCAGCAGTTTAGTGACCGCTAGCGGGAGTAAAGAGACCCAGTACTTC	CASSLVTASGSKETQYF	TRBJ2-5	TRBD2	TRBV27	-
TGTGCCACCAGTGGGACTGGGGCCAACGTCCTGACTTTC	CATSGTGANVLTF	TRBJ2-6	-	TRBV24-1	-
TGTGCCAGCAGTTCCGGTCTGTTCTACGAGCAGTACTTC	CASSSGLFYEQYF	TRBJ2-7	-	TRBV27	-
TGCAGTGCCCGCCTGGGACAGGGGATTGGGGTCTATGGCTACACCTTC	CSARLGQGIGVYGYTF	TRBJ1-2	TRBD1	TRBV20-1	-
TGTGCCAGCAGCTCCCAGGTGAGCTCTGGAAACACCATATATTTT	CASSSQVSSGNTIYF	TRBJ1-3	-	TRBV5-5	-
TGTGCCAGCGGTCAGGGGGGCACTGAAGCTTTCTTT	CASGQGGTEAFF	TRBJ1-1	TRBD1	TRBV6-6	-
TGCGCCAGCAGCTTGGATACGGGCACAGATACGCAGTATTTT	CASSLDTGTDTQYF	TRBJ2-3	-	TRBV5-1	-
TGCGCCAGCAGTAGTCGGGCCCGGGGCGATGAGCAGTTCTTC	CASSSRARGDEQFF	TRBJ2-1	-	TRBV10-2	few
TGTGCCAGCAGTCCCCCCGGACACTACGAGCAGTACTTC	CASSPPGHYEQYF	TRBJ2-7	-	TRBV12-3/TRBV12-4	-
TGCGCCAGCAGCCAAAGGGCAGACTACGAGCAGTACTTC	CASSQRADYEQYF	TRBJ2-7	-	TRBV4-1	few
TGTGCCAGCACCGCGGGAGGGAGAGAGCAGTACTTC	CASTAGGREQYF	TRBJ2-7	TRBD2	TRBV2	-
TGTGCCAGCAGCCCAGCGAAGCTCTACGAGCAGTACTTC	CASSPAKLYEQYF	TRBJ2-7	-	TRBV3-1	medium-sized